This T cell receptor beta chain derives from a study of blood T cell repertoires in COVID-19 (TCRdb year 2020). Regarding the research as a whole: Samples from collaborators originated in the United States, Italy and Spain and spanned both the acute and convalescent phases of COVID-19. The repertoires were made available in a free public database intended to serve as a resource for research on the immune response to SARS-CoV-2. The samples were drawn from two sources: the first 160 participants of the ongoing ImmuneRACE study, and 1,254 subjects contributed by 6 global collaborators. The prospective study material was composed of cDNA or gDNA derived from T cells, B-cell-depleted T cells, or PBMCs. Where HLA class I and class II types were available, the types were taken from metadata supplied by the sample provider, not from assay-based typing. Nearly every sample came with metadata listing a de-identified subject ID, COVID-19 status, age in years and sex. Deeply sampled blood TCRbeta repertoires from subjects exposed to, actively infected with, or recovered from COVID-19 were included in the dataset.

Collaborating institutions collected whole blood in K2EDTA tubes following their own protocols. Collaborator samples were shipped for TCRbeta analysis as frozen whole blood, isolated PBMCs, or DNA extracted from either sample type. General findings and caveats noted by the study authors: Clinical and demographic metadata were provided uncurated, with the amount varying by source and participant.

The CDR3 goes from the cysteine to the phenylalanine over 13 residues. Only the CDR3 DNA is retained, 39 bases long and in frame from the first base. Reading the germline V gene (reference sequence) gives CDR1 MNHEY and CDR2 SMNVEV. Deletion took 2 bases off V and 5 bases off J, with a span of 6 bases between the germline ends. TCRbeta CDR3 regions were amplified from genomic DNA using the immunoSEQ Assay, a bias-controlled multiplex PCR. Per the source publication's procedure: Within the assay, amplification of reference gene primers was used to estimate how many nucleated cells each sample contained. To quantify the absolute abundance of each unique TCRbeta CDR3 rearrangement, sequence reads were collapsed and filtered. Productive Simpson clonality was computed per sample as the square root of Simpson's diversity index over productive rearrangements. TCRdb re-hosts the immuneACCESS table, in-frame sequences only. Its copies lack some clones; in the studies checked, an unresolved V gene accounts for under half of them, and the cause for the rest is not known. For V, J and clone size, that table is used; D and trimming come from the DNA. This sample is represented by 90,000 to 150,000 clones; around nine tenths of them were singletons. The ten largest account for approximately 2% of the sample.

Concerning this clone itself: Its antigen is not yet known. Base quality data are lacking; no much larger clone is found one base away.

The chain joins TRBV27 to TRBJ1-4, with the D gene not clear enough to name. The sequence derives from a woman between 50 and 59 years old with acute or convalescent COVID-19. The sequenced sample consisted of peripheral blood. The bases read TGTGCCAGCAGTTTAGAGGTCAATGAAAAACTGTTTTTT. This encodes CASSLEVNEKLFF. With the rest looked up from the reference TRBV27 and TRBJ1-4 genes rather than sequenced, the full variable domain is EAQVTQNPRYLITVTGKKLTVTCSQNMNHEYMSWYRQDPGLGLRQIYYSMNVEVTDKGDVPEGYKVSRKEKRNFPLILESPSPNQTSLYFCASSLEVNEKLFFGSGTQLSVL.